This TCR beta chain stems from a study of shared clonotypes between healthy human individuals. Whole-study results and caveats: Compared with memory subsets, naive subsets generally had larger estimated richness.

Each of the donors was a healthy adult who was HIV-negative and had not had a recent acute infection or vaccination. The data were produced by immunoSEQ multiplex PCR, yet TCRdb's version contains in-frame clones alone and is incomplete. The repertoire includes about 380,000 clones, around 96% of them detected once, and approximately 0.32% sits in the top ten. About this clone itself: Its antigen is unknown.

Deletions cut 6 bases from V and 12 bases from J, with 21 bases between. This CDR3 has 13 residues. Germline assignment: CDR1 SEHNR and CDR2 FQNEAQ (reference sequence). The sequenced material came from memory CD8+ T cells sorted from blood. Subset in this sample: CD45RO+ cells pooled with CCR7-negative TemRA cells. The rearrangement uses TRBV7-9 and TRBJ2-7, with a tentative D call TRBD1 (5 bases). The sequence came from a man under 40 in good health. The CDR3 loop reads CASSGRSGPSVYF. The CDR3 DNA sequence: TGTGCCAGCAGTGGACGCTCAGGGCCGAGCGTGTACTTC.